The rows below give T cell receptor beta chains drawn from one sample of a study of cytomegalovirus exposure and HLA in healthy donors. The table came from immunoSEQ multiplex PCR; TCRdb's copy has only in-frame clones and leaves some out. The sample has under 150,000 clones, approximately 80% seen once. The sequencing sample was made of PBMCs. The receptors stem from a man between 18 and 29 years old in good health and CMV-seronegative. Each CDR3 is given with its conserved first and last residue. The D gene is left open where the match is weak. The listing skips clone size in some rows; elsewhere it reads once, few, many or a size class.

J	D	size	V	DNA	CDR3
TRBJ2-7	TRBD2	few	TRBV15	TGTGCCACCAGCAGAGATCAGGCGGGAGCTAACTACGAGCAGTACTTC	CATSRDQAGANYEQYF
TRBJ2-1	TRBD2	-	TRBV27	TGTGCCAGCAGTACTCCTAGCGGCACTAACTACAATGAGCAGTTCTTC	CASSTPSGTNYNEQFF
TRBJ1-1	-	-	TRBV27	TGTGCCAGCAGCTCCGACAGCCTTTTTGAAGCTTTCTTT	CASSSDSLFEAFF
TRBJ1-4	TRBD1	few	TRBV5-1	TGCGCCAGCAGCGCGGGACAGGGGGCGGCTAATGAAAAACTGTTTTTT	CASSAGQGAANEKLFF
TRBJ2-5	TRBD2	few	TRBV4-1	TGCGCCAGCAGCCAAGGGCCCAACTTACTAGCGGGGAAAGAGACCCAGTACTTC	CASSQGPNLLAGKETQYF
TRBJ1-2	-	-	TRBV19	TGTGCCAGTAGATTTCTCTATGGCTACACCTTC	CASRFLYGYTF
TRBJ1-4	TRBD1	few	TRBV14	TGTGCCAGCAGCGCAAGAAGACAGGGAACTAATGAAAAACTGTTTTTT	CASSARRQGTNEKLFF
TRBJ1-2	-	few	TRBV7-9	TGTGCCAGCAGCTTAGAGGGGTTACGGTATGGCTACACCTTC	CASSLEGLRYGYTF
TRBJ2-5	-	-	TRBV7-6	TGTGCCAGCAGCTTAGGTGGACAGAGGACCCAGTACTTC	CASSLGGQRTQYF
TRBJ1-2	-	-	TRBV5-1	TGCGCCAGCAGCTTGGCGGGGGACTATGGCTACACCTTC	CASSLAGDYGYTF
TRBJ2-2	-	-	TRBV19	TGTGCCAGTAGTATACTAGCGTTGAACACCGGGGAGCTGTTTTTT	CASSILALNTGELFF
TRBJ1-1	-	once	TRBV6-5	TGTGCCAGCAGGCCCAGGGGAGTATCCGAAGCTTTCTTT	CASRPRGVSEAFF
TRBJ2-3	TRBD2	-	TRBV7-2	TGTGCCAGCAGGGGCGGGACTAACAATGTACCAGATACGCAGTATTTT	CASRGGTNNVPDTQYF
TRBJ1-1	TRBD1	-	TRBV7-3	TGTGCCAGCAGCTTAACTTCGGGACAGGGTTCTGGGGGGGCTTTCTTT	CASSLTSGQGSGGAFF
TRBJ2-2	-	-	TRBV7-3	TGTGCCAGCAGCCCCTGGACAGCTGGCGGGGAGCTGTTTTTT	CASSPWTAGGELFF
TRBJ1-1	-	-	TRBV6-5	TGTGCCAGCAGTTACGGAACAGGGAACACTGAAGCTTTCTTT	CASSYGTGNTEAFF
TRBJ1-5	TRBD1	few	TRBV18	TGTGCCAGCTCACCCGGGCAGGGGGAGAATCAGCCCCAGCATTTT	CASSPGQGENQPQHF
TRBJ1-1	-	-	TRBV19	TGTGCCAGTAGTAGCGGGAACACTGAAGCTTTCTTT	CASSSGNTEAFF
TRBJ2-7	-	-	TRBV10-3	TGTGCCATCAGTGAAATCTCAGCGTCGACAGTCGGCGAGCAGTACTTC	CAISEISASTVGEQYF
TRBJ1-2	TRBD1	-	TRBV4-1	TGCGCCAGCAGCCTCCGGGACAGGGAATATGGCTACACCTTC	CASSLRDREYGYTF
TRBJ2-5	-	few	TRBV19	TGTGCCAGTAGTATCACGGGGCAAGAGACCCAGTACTTC	CASSITGQETQYF
TRBJ1-2	TRBD1	few	TRBV29-1	TGCAGCGTCCCGGGACAGGGCAACTCTATGTTGGGCTACACCTTC	CSVPGQGNSMLGYTF
TRBJ1-2	-	-	TRBV6-5	TGTGCCAGCAGCACAGGGAGCGGCTACACCTTC	CASSTGSGYTF
TRBJ2-4	TRBD1	-	TRBV28	TGTGCCAGCAGTCCAACGGACAGGGCCCTTCTAGCCAAAAACATTCAGTACTTC	CASSPTDRALLAKNIQYF
TRBJ1-1	TRBD1	once	TRBV19	TGTGCCAGTAGTAAACAGGGGATCACTGAAGCTTTCTTT	CASSKQGITEAFF
TRBJ2-2	TRBD1	-	TRBV27	TGTGCCAGCGGAGGGACAGGAGCCACCGGGGAGCTGTTTTTT	CASGGTGATGELFF
TRBJ2-3	-	few	TRBV19	TGTGCCAGTAGTTCGGACAGAGACACAGATACGCAGTATTTT	CASSSDRDTDTQYF
TRBJ2-7	TRBD2	-	TRBV28	TGTGCCAGCAGTTTATCAGCGGGGCTAGCCTACGAGCAGTACTTC	CASSLSAGLAYEQYF
TRBJ1-5	TRBD1	-	TRBV28	TGTGCCAGCAGTTTGGGGACAGGGGGCGGCAATCAGCCCCAGCATTTT	CASSLGTGGGNQPQHF
TRBJ1-4	TRBD1	-	TRBV6-6	TGTGCCAGCAGCCGACAGGGGGGAACTAATGAAAAACTGTTTTTT	CASSRQGGTNEKLFF
TRBJ2-1	TRBD2	-	TRBV30	TGTGCCTGGCAAACCTGGGGACTAGCGGGAGGGCCAATGTACAATGAGCAGTTCTTC	CAWQTWGLAGGPMYNEQFF
TRBJ2-7	-	-	TRBV27	TGTGCCAGCAGTTCTGCCCAGGGCGGAAACTACGAGCAGTACTTC	CASSSAQGGNYEQYF
TRBJ2-7	-	-	TRBV7-9	TGTGCCAGCAGCCCGGGGTACGAGCAGTACTTC	CASSPGYEQYF
TRBJ1-1	-	-	TRBV4-1	TGCGCCAGCAGCCAGGACTTCTCTCGGACTGAAGCTTTCTTT	CASSQDFSRTEAFF
TRBJ1-5	TRBD1	once	TRBV6-1	TGTGCCAGCAGGGGACAGGGGTCGGATCAGCCCCAGCATTTT	CASRGQGSDQPQHF
TRBJ2-5	-	-	TRBV14	TGTGCCAGCAGCCCCTGGCCCGCTCAAGAGACCCAGTACTTC	CASSPWPAQETQYF
TRBJ1-1	TRBD1	-	TRBV7-6	TGTGCCAGCAGCTTCGACAGGGATTTAATGAACACTGAAGCTTTCTTT	CASSFDRDLMNTEAFF